Below, 11 T cell receptor beta chains from the same sample are listed, as sequenced in a study of T-cell reconstitution after alpha-beta-depleted transplantation in children. Unique molecular identifiers were used to barcode this TCRbeta library. Via MiXCR, TCRdb re-called the PCR reads, giving one row per CDR3 protein. The sample holds a few hundred thousand distinct CDR3 sequences, approximately 9.5% seen once. The material sequenced was PBMCs from the stem cell graft donor, taken from the stem cell graft. The receptors originated from a human donor who donated a stem cell graft to a child with acute lymphoblastic leukemia.

This clonotype was seen many times. The genes are TRBV3-1 and TRBJ1-1; D is ambiguous. Between the trimmed V and J ends, which lost 3 bases and 6 bases, there was a span of 14 bases. CDR3 length equals 14 residues. In germline, CDR1 is LGHDT, CDR2 YNNKEL (reference sequence). The CDR3 DNA follows: TGTGCCAGCAGCCAGGTAGGGTTTGTCTCTGAAGCTTTCTTT. Its translation: CASSQVGFVSEAFF.

This clonotype has more than one count but fewer than ten. The V gene is TRBV11-2, the J gene TRBJ2-5, with 7 bases identical to TRBD2. Germline CDR1 and CDR2: SGHAT and FQNNGV. Trimming at V came to 6 bases and at J to 5 bases, leaving 0 bases not matched to a gene. The CDR3 loop spans 11 amino acids. In DNA form, the CDR3 reads TGTGCCAGCAGAGCGGGGGAGACCCAGTACTTC. Amino acids: CASRAGETQYF. The variable domain in full, completed from reference TRBV11-2 and TRBJ2-5, reads EAGVAQSPRYKIIEKRQSVAFWCNPISGHATLYWYQQILGQGPKLLIQFQNNGVVDDSQLPKDRFSAERLKGVDSTLKIQPAKLEDSAVYLCASRAGETQYFGPGTRLLVL.

The table lists this clonotype with many counts. This chain links TRBV7-8 with TRBJ2-7; 7 positions match TRBD1. With V trimmed by 5 bases and J by 1 base, 8 bases remained unmatched. Germline CDR1 SGHVS, CDR2 FQNEAQ. CDR3 length: 15 residues. The CDR3 here is CASSAYRGDSYEQYF. The DNA for the CDR3 is TGTGCCAGCAGCGCATACAGGGGTGATTCCTACGAGCAGTACTTC.

The chain links TRBV15 to TRBJ2-2; D remains ambiguous. Germline-derived CDR1 and CDR2 are LNHNV and YYDKDF (reference sequence). This CDR3 has 16 amino acids. V was trimmed by 0 bases and J by 1 base, leaving 9 bases between them. The CDR3 DNA reads as TGTGCCACCAGCAGAGATCCGGATCAGAACACCGGGGAGCTGTTTTTT. As protein: CATSRDPDQNTGELFF.

This clonotype was seen a few times. The chain combines TRBV6-5 with TRBJ1-4; D gene ambiguous. CDR3 length: 14 amino acids. The V end lost 6 bases, the J end lost 8 bases, and 16 bases lay between the germline ends. Looked up from germline, CDR1 is MNHEY and CDR2 is SVGAGI. The CDR3: CASSRSPGREKLFF. DNA for the CDR3: TGTGCCAGCAGCAGAAGTCCCGGTCGGGAAAAACTGTTTTTT.

This clonotype showed up just a few times. The chain couples TRBV30 to TRBJ2-1; a weak D match, TRBD2 (5 bases). Trimming removed 0 bases at V and 9 bases at J, with 12 bases between. CDR3 length: 13 residues. Germline V gene sequence: CDR1 GTSNPN, CDR2 SVGIG (reference sequence). The CDR3 loop is CAWSVRLGVEQFF. The DNA for the CDR3 is TGTGCCTGGAGTGTACGTTTGGGAGTTGAGCAGTTCTTC.

This chain links TRBV27 with TRBJ1-1; D uncertain. This CDR3 contains 13 residues. Trimming shortened V by 1 base and J by 5 bases, and 8 bases separated the two germline ends. The V gene's germline CDR1 is MNHEY and CDR2 SMNVEV (reference sequence). CDR3 protein: CASSLLGDTEAFF. The CDR3 nucleotides read TGTGCCAGCAGTTTATTGGGCGATACTGAAGCTTTCTTT.

This clonotype has at least ten counts. The V gene is TRBV12-3 or TRBV12-4, the J gene TRBJ1-2; no definite D call. The CDR3 totals 15 residues. V lost 1 base to trimming and J lost 4 bases, with 13 bases between them. CDR3: CASSLGPRGFYGYTF. The CDR3 DNA sequence: TGTGCCAGCAGTTTAGGACCCCGGGGATTCTATGGCTACACCTTC.

This clonotype showed up many times. The rearrangement uses TRBV6-5 and TRBJ2-2, with D possibly being TRBD2 (6 bases). Trimming left V 1 base short and J 7 bases short, with 7 bases between. The CDR3 has 13 residues. Germline CDR1 is MNHEY and CDR2 is SVGAGI. Written as DNA, the CDR3 is TGTGCCAGCAGTTACTTGCGGGGCGGGGAGCTGTTTTTT. Protein product: CASSYLRGGELFF.

CDR3 residues: CASSQDVSTGTQYF. DNA of the CDR3: TGTGCCAGCAGCCAGGATGTCAGCACAGGGACCCAGTACTTC. The genes are TRBV11-2 and TRBJ2-5, with D perhaps matching TRBD1 (5 bases). This CDR3 has 14 residues. Per germline, CDR1 SGHAT and CDR2 FQNNGV. Trimming left V 5 bases short and J 7 bases short, with 17 bases between.

The chain uses TRBV7-2 and TRBJ2-7; D remains unclear. The length of the CDR3 is 11 residues. The V gene's germline CDR1 is SGHTA and CDR2 FQGNSA. V was clipped by 5 bases and J by 7 bases, with 9 bases between them. In DNA, the CDR3 is TGTGCCAGCAGCATGGGCAGTGAGCAGTACTTC. This sequence encodes CASSMGSEQYF.